This T cell receptor beta chain was sequenced for a study of blood T cell repertoires in COVID-19. Study context: Researchers got acute and convalescent COVID-19 samples from the United States, Italy and Spain.

Profiled with immunoSEQ multiplex PCR; TCRdb holds only in-frame clones, not every one. This table has 150,000 or so clones, about 80% appearing once. This receptor was obtained from a woman older than 75 with acute or convalescent COVID-19. Input material: peripheral blood.

CDR3 protein: CASRGTARLYTGELFF. CDR3 nucleotides: TGTGCCAGTAGGGGGACAGCTCGCCTATACACCGGGGAGCTGTTTTTT. V and J are TRBV19 and TRBJ2-2; 7 bases are a match to TRBD1. V was clipped by 6 bases and J by 3 bases; unmatched bases: 10. From germline, CDR1 is LNHDA and CDR2 SQIVND (reference sequence). The CDR3 runs to 16 residues. The full variable domain, completed using reference TRBV19 and TRBJ2-2, is DGGITQSPKYLFRKEGQNVTLSCEQNLNHDAMYWYRQDPGQGLRLIYYSQIVNDFQKGDIAEGYSVSREKKESFPLTVTSAQKNPTAFYLCASRGTARLYTGELFFGEGSRLTVL.